The 24 T cell receptor beta chains below all came from one sample that was sequenced in a study of blood T cell repertoires in COVID-19. Assay used: immunoSEQ multiplex PCR; TCRdb lists only in-frame clones, some missing. The profile shows roughly 83,000 clones, around nine tenths of them singletons. The sample taken for sequencing was peripheral blood. All receptors come from a man older than 75 with active or convalescent COVID-19.

V usage is TRBV6-5 and J usage is TRBJ2-1; 7 bases map to TRBD2. The germline V gene encodes CDR1 MNHEY and CDR2 SVGAGI. CDR3 length: 13 amino acids. With V trimmed by 4 bases and J by 8 bases, 5 bases remained unmatched. DNA for the CDR3: TGTGCCAGCAGTTCCGGACTAGGCGATGAGCAGTTCTTC. It translates to CASSSGLGDEQFF.

The genes are TRBV11-2 and TRBJ2-5; 9 nucleotides agree with TRBD1. The CDR3 contains 17 residues. Germline assignment: CDR1 SGHAT and CDR2 FQNNGV. With 5 bases clipped from V and 0 bases from J, the junction kept 10 bases outside the gene matches. CDR3 coding DNA: TGTGCCAGCAGCCGGACAGGGGCACCGACGTACCAAGAGACCCAGTACTTC. Protein: CASSRTGAPTYQETQYF.

This chain joins TRBV6-6 and TRBJ1-5, with D possibly being TRBD1 (5 bases). This CDR3 is 14 amino acids long. Germline loops: CDR1 MNHNY, CDR2 SVGAGI (reference sequence). Trimming stripped 2 bases from V and 6 bases from J, with 11 bases between. The chain's CDR3 is CASSYGADRQPQHF. CDR3 in DNA: TGTGCCAGCAGTTACGGGGCGGACCGTCAGCCCCAGCATTTT.

This clone was recorded only once. This chain links TRBV25-1 with TRBJ2-1; 10 bases align to TRBD2. Germline V gene lookup returns CDR1 MGHDK and CDR2 SYGVNS. Trimming at V came to 7 bases and at J to 9 bases, leaving 12 bases not matched to a gene. The CDR3 loop spans 15 amino acids. The DNA of the CDR3 is TGTGCCAGCACCTCTCGGGTAGCGGGAGGCCTTGAGCAGTTCTTC. Translated, it gives CASTSRVAGGLEQFF.

The chain has TRBV2 and TRBJ1-6; D remains ambiguous. The CDR3 has 13 residues. Germline lookup yields CDR1 SNHLY and CDR2 FYNNEI. V was clipped by 4 bases and J by 3 bases, with 4 bases between them. The CDR3 loop reads CASSVYYNSPLHF. Written as DNA, the CDR3 is TGTGCCAGCAGTGTTTACTATAATTCACCCCTCCACTTT.

The V call is TRBV11-2, the J call TRBJ2-5; tentative D call: TRBD1 (7 bases). V lost 4 bases and J lost 5, with 14 bases in between. Germline CDR1 SGHAT, CDR2 FQNNGV. This CDR3 spans 14 amino acids. CDR3 protein: CASSSGGGWETQYF. CDR3 nucleotide sequence: TGTGCCAGCAGCTCCGGAGGGGGCTGGGAGACCCAGTACTTC.

This clone was picked up one time. The rearrangement uses TRBV5-6 and TRBJ2-3; no firm D call. Per germline, CDR1 SGHDT and CDR2 YYEEEE. CDR3 length: 14 amino acids. The ends were cut back, 6 bases at V and 0 bases at J, with 11 bases in the middle. CDR3 DNA: TGTGCCAGCAAAAATGGGCCAAGCACAGATACGCAGTATTTT. Its protein is CASKNGPSTDTQYF. The full variable domain, with the rest looked up from reference TRBV5-6 and TRBJ2-3, is DAGVTQSPTHLIKTRGQQVTLRCSPKSGHDTVSWYQQALGQGPQFIFQYYEEEERQRGNFPDRFSGHQFPNYSSELNVNALLLGDSALYLCASKNGPSTDTQYFGPGTRLTVL.

The chain joins TRBV27 to TRBJ2-5, with TRBD2 as a possible D gene (5 bases). The germline V gene has CDR1 MNHEY and CDR2 SMNVEV (reference sequence). The CDR3 sequence is 13 residues long. With 6 bases removed from V and 1 base from J, the gap between germline ends came to 9 bases. The CDR3 DNA reads TGTGCCAGCAGAAACCTAGCCCAAGAGACCCAGTACTTC. Translated, it gives CASRNLAQETQYF.

J is TRBJ2-2 and V is TRBV5-1; 7 bases line up with TRBD2. The V gene end was trimmed by 3 bases and the J gene end by 6 bases; junction bases not matched to a gene: 8. CDR1 is SGHRS and CDR2 is YFSETQ in the germline V gene. This CDR3 has 15 amino acids. CDR3 amino acids: CASSSLATGAGELFF. As DNA, the CDR3 is TGCGCCAGCAGCTCACTAGCGACGGGGGCCGGGGAGCTGTTTTTT. Complete variable domain (other parts from reference TRBV5-1 and TRBJ2-2): KAGVTQTPRYLIKTRGQQVTLSCSPISGHRSVSWYQQTPGQGLQFLFEYFSETQRNKGNFPGRFSGRQFSNSRSEMNVSTLELGDSALYLCASSSLATGAGELFFGEGSRLTVL.

The chain combines TRBV6-5 with TRBJ1-2, with 7 bases identical to TRBD1. This CDR3 has 15 amino acids. Germline-derived CDR1 and CDR2 are MNHEY and SVGAGI. V lost 2 bases and J lost 4; bases outside the gene matches: 7. The CDR3 region has the DNA TGTGCCAGCAGTTACGCCGGGACAGTCGGCTATGGCTACACCTTC. It yields the protein CASSYAGTVGYGYTF.

The chain couples TRBV4-1 to TRBJ1-3; D may be TRBD1 (6 bases). V lost 3 bases and J 0 bases, leaving 21 bases between the germline ends. The CDR3 has 19 residues. The germline gives CDR1 MGHRA, CDR2 YSYEKL. CDR3 sequence: CASSQDPNRAGDSGNTIYF. The CDR3 bases are TGCGCCAGCAGCCAGGACCCGAACAGGGCCGGGGACTCTGGAAACACCATATATTTT.

V is TRBV30 and J is TRBJ2-3; the D is unclear. The germline CDR1 and CDR2 sequences are GTSNPN and SVGIG (reference sequence). V lost 3 bases to trimming and J lost 6 bases, with 13 bases between them. This CDR3 has 13 amino acids. CDR3 bases: TGTGCCTGGAGGAAAACTAAGAGGGATACGCAGTATTTT. Translated: CAWRKTKRDTQYF. Based on the CDR3 plus reference TRBV30 and TRBJ2-3, the full variable domain is SQTIHQWPATLVQPVGSPLSLECTVEGTSNPNLYWYRQAAGRGLQLLFYSVGIGQISSEVPQNLSASRPQDRQFILSSKKLLLSDSGFYLCAWRKTKRDTQYFGPGTRLTVL.

This CDR3 is CASSLTGGGETQYF. CDR3 DNA sequence: TGCGCCAGCAGCTTGACGGGGGGTGGAGAGACCCAGTACTTC. The gene calls are TRBV5-1 and TRBJ2-5; TRBD2 matches 7 bases. This CDR3 has 14 amino acids. V lost 1 base to trimming and J lost 4 bases; unmatched junction nucleotides: 4. In germline, CDR1 is SGHRS, CDR2 YFSETQ.

V gene TRBV11-3 combines with J gene TRBJ1-1, with D unclear. Germline values: CDR1 SGHNT, CDR2 YENEEA. There are 12 residues in the CDR3. V gave up 5 bases and J gave up 0 bases, with 4 bases separating them. The CDR3 DNA reads as TGTGCCAGCAGCCGGGTGAACACTGAAGCTTTCTTT. Its translation: CASSRVNTEAFF. The full variable domain, its missing parts supplied by reference TRBV11-3 and TRBJ1-1, is EAGVVQSPRYKIIEKKQPVAFWCNPISGHNTLYWYLQNLGQGPELLIRYENEEAVDDSQLPKDRFSAERLKGVDSTLKIQPAELGDSAVYLCASSRVNTEAFFGQGTRLTVV.

This chain links TRBV19 with TRBJ1-4; 7 bases match TRBD1. Germline loops: CDR1 LNHDA, CDR2 SQIVND (reference sequence). V was clipped by 5 bases and J by 5 bases; unmatched bases: 8. CDR3 size: 15 residues. This chain's CDR3 is CASSAPGQPNEKLFF. The CDR3 region has the DNA TGTGCCAGTAGTGCACCGGGACAGCCAAATGAAAAACTGTTTTTT.

The chain links TRBV9 to TRBJ2-3; 10 nucleotides line up with TRBD2. Germline V CDR1 and CDR2: SGDLS, YYNGEE. Trimming at V came to 2 bases and at J to 4 bases, leaving 10 bases not matched to a gene. This CDR3 region has 17 residues. The CDR3 sequence: CASSVRLGAGGADTQYF. DNA for the CDR3: TGTGCCAGCAGCGTCCGCCTGGGAGCGGGAGGGGCAGATACGCAGTATTTT.

This chain uses TRBV5-1 with TRBJ1-4; D gene ambiguous. Trimming stripped 2 bases from V and 7 bases from J, with 12 bases between. Per germline, CDR1 SGHRS and CDR2 YFSETQ. CDR3 length: 14 residues. The CDR3 spells CASSFETSSEKLFF. CDR3 in DNA: TGCGCCAGCAGCTTTGAGACATCTTCTGAAAAACTGTTTTTT.

The genes are TRBV7-2 and TRBJ2-3, with TRBD2 matching 8 bases. The CDR3 sequence is 15 residues long. V was pared by 3 bases and J by 2 bases, with 4 bases of the junction left unmatched. Germline V CDR1 and CDR2: SGHTA, FQGNSA. The CDR3 bases are TGTGCCAGCAGCTTGGCGGGGGGTAACACAGATACGCAGTATTTT. It specifies CASSLAGGNTDTQYF.

The J gene is TRBJ2-7, the V gene TRBV5-1, with TRBD2 matching 8 bases. V lost 4 bases, J lost 6 bases, and 9 bases stayed unmatched. This CDR3 is 14 amino acids long. Germline values: CDR1 SGHRS, CDR2 YFSETQ. The CDR3 is CASSREGQGGEQYV. CDR3 coding DNA: TGCGCCAGCAGCCGGGAGGGCCAGGGTGGCGAGCAGTACGTC.

This chain connects TRBV6-2 or TRBV6-3 to TRBJ1-5; 7 nucleotides align to TRBD1. V was clipped by 9 bases and J by 5 bases; unmatched bases: 16. The length of the CDR3 is 16 residues. Looked up from germline, CDR1 is MNHEY and CDR2 is SVGEGT. The CDR3 loop is CARSGDTGEVDQPQHF. The DNA for the CDR3 is TGTGCCAGGAGTGGTGATACAGGGGAGGTCGATCAGCCCCAGCATTTT.

The chain employs TRBV28 and TRBJ1-2, with D hard to call. The CDR3 is made up of 13 amino acids. Germline lookup yields CDR1 MDHEN and CDR2 SYDVKM. Between the trimmed V and J ends, which lost 7 bases and 7 bases, there was a span of 16 bases. The CDR3 protein is CASKPNASGGYTF. The CDR3 DNA sequence: TGTGCCAGCAAACCCAACGCGTCAGGTGGCTACACCTTC.

The chain uses TRBV5-1 and TRBJ2-7; D remains ambiguous. Germline V gene sequence: CDR1 SGHRS, CDR2 YFSETQ. Trimming shortened V by 0 bases and J by 2 bases, and 6 bases separated the two germline ends. The CDR3 loop spans 13 amino acids. The CDR3 is CASSLARPYEQYV. For the CDR3, the DNA is TGCGCCAGCAGCTTGGCCAGGCCCTACGAGCAGTACGTC.

V gene TRBV7-6 combines with J gene TRBJ1-4; 8 nucleotides match TRBD1. In germline, CDR1 is SGHVS, CDR2 FNYEAQ. V lost 5 bases and J lost 8; bases outside the gene matches: 10. CDR3 length: 15 residues. The CDR3 DNA follows: TGTGCCAGCAGCCCAGGACAGGGTATCTTGGAAAAACTGTTTTTT. This sequence encodes CASSPGQGILEKLFF.

The CDR3 here is CATSGDRGLYSNQPQHF. DNA for the CDR3: TGTGCCACCAGTGGGGACAGGGGGCTCTATAGCAATCAGCCCCAGCATTTT. This chain joins TRBV24-1 and TRBJ1-5; 12 nucleotides agree with TRBD1. Trimming at V came to 5 bases and at J to 0 bases, leaving 4 bases not matched to a gene. The CDR3 runs 17 residues. Germline lookup yields CDR1 KGHDR and CDR2 SFDVKD.